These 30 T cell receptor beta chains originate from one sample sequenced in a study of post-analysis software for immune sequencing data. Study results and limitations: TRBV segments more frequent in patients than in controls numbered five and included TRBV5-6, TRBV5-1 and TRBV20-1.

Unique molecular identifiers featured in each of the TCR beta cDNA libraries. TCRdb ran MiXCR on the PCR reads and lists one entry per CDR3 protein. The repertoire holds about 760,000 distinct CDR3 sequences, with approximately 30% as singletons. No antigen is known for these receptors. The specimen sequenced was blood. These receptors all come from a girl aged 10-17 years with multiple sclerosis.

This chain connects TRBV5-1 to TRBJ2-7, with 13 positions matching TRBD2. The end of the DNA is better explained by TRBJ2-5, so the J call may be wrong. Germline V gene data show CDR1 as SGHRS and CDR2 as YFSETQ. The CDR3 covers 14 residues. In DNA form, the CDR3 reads TGCGCCAGCAAAGGGACTAGCGGGGAAGAGACCCAGTACTTC. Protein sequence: CASKGTSGEETQYF.

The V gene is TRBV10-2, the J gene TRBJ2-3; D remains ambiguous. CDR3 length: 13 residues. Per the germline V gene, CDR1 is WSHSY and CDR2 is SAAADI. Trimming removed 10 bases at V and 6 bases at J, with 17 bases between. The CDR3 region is CAIEAPPGDTQYF. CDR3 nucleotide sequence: TGCGCCATCGAGGCCCCGCCCGGGGATACGCAGTATTTT.

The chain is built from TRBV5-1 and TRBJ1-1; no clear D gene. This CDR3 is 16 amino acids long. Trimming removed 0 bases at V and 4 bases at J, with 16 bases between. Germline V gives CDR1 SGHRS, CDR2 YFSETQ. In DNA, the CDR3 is TGCGCCAGCAGCTTGGGCCGCCTCCGCCCTGGCACTGAAGCTTTCTTT. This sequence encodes CASSLGRLRPGTEAFF.

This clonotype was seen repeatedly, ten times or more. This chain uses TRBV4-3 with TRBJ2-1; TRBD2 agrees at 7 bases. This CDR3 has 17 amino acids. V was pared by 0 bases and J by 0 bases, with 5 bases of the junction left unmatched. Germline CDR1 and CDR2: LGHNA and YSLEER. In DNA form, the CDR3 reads TGCGCCAGCAGCCAAGATGGCGGGAGAGGCTCCTACAATGAGCAGTTCTTC. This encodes CASSQDGGRGSYNEQFF.

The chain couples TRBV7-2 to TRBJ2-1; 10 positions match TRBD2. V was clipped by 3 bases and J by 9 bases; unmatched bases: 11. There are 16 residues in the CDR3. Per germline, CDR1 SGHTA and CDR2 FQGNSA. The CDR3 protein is CASSFSPGTSVGEQFF. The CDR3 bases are TGTGCCAGCAGCTTCTCTCCGGGGACTAGCGTGGGTGAGCAGTTCTTC. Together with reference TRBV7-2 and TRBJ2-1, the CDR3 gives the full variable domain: GAGVSQSPSNKVTEKGKDVELRCDPISGHTALYWYRQSLGQGLEFLIYFQGNSAPDKSGLPSDRFSAERTGGSVSTLTIQRTQQEDSAVYLCASSFSPGTSVGEQFFGPGTRLTVL.

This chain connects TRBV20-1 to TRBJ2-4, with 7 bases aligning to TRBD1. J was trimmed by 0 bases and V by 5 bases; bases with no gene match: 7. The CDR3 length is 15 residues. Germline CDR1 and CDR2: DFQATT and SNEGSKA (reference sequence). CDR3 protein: CSADGTALAKNIQYF. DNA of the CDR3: TGCAGTGCTGACGGGACAGCACTAGCCAAAAACATTCAGTACTTC.

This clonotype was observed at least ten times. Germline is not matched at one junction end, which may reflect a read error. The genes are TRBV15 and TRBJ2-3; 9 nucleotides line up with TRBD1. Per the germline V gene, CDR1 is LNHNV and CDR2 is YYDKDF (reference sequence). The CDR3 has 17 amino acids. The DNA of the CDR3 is TGTGCCACCAGCGGAGAAGCTCCGGGACAGGGCAGGGATACGCAGTATTTT. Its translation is CATSGEAPGQGRDTQYF.

The CDR3 nucleotides are TGTGCCAGCAGCCTTGCGGTAGGGGGAGTAAACATTCAGTACTTC. Translated, it gives CASSLAVGGVNIQYF. This sequence joins TRBV4-2 and TRBJ2-5; D is perhaps TRBD1 (6 bases). The DNA end lines up better with TRBJ2-4; the J call may be wrong. The germline V gene has CDR1 LGHNA and CDR2 YNFKEQ. The CDR3 sequence is 15 residues long.

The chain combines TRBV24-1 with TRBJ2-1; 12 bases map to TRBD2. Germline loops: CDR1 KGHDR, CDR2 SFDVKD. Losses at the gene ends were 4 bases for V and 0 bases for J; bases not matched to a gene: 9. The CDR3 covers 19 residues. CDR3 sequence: CATSDRGLAGISSYNEQFF. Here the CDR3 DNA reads TGTGCCACCAGTGACCGCGGACTAGCGGGGATAAGCTCCTACAATGAGCAGTTCTTC.

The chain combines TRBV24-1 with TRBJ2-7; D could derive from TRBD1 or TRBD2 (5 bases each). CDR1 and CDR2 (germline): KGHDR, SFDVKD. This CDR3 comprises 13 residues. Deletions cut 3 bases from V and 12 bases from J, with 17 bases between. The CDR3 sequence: CATSDPRDPIWYF. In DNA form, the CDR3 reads TGTGCCACCAGTGATCCCCGGGACCCGATTTGGTACTTC.

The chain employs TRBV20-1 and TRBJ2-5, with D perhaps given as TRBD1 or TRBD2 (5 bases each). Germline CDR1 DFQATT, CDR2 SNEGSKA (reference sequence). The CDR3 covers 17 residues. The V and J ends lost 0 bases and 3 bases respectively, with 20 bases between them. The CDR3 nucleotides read TGCAGTGCTAGAGATCTCTCCAGTGGCAGGGAGAAAGAGACCCAGTACTTC. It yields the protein CSARDLSSGREKETQYF.

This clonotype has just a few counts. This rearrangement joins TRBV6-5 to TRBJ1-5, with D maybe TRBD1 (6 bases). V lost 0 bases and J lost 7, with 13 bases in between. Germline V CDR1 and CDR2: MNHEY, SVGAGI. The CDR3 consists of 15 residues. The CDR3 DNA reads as TGTGCCAGCAGTTACTCGAGTAGGGGGGGACAGCCCCAGCATTTT. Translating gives CASSYSSRGGQPQHF.

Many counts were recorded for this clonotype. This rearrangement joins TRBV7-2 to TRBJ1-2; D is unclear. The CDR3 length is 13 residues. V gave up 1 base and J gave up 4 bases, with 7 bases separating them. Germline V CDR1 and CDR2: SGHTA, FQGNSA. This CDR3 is CASSLDGPYGYTF. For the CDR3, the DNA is TGTGCCAGCAGCTTAGACGGTCCCTATGGCTACACCTTC.

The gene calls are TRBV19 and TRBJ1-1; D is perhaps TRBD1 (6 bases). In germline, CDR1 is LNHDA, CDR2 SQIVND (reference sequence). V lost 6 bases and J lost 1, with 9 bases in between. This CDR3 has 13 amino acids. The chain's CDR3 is CASSSDRNTEAFF. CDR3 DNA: TGTGCCAGTAGCTCGGACAGGAACACTGAAGCTTTCTTT.

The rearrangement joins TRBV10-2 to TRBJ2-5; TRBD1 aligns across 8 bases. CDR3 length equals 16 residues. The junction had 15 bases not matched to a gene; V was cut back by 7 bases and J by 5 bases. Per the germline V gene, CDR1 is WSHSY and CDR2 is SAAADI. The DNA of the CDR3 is TGCGCCAGCAACCCCCTTCAGGGGGCCATCACGGAGACCCAGTACTTC. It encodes CASNPLQGAITETQYF.

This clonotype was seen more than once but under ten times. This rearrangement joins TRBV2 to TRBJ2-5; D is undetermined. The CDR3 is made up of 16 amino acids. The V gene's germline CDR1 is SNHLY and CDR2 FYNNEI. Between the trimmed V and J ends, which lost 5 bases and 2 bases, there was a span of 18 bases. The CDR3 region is CASSRTETVLQETQYF. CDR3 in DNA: TGTGCCAGCAGTCGCACTGAAACAGTGTTACAAGAGACCCAGTACTTC.

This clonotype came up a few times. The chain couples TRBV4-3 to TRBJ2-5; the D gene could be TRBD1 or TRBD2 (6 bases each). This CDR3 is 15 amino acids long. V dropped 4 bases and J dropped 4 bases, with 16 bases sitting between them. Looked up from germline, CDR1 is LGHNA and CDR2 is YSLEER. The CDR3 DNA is TGCGCCAGCAGCCCGGGGGCCCAAGGGTTAGAGACCCAGTACTTC. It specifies CASSPGAQGLETQYF.

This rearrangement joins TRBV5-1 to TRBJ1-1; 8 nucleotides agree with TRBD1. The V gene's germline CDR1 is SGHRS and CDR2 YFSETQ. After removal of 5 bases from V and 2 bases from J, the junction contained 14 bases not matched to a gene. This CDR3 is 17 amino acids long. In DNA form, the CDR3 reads TGCGCCAGCAGAAGCCCCAGGGGGCGAGTAGGTAACACTGAAGCTTTCTTT. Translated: CASRSPRGRVGNTEAFF.

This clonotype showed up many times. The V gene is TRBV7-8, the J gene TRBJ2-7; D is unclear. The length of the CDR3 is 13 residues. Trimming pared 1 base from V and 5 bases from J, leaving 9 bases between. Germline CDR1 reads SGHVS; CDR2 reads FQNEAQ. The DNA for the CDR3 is TGTGCCAGCAGCTTAGGGCGTATCGACGAGCAGTACTTC. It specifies CASSLGRIDEQYF.

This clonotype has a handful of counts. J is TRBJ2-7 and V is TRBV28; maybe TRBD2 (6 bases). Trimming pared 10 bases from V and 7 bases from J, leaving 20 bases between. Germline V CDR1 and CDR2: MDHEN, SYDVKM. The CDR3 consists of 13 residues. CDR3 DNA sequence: TGTGCCACCGACGGACGGAGGGGTAATGAGCAGTACTTC. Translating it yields CATDGRRGNEQYF.

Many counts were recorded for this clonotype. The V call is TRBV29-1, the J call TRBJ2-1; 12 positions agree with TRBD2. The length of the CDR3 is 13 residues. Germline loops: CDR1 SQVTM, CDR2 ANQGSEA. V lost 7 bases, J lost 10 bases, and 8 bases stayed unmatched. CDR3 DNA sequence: TGCAGCGCGACTAGCGGGAGTAGGGGGGAGCAGTTCTTC. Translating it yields CSATSGSRGEQFF.

The CDR3 region has the DNA TGCAGCGCGAGACTAGCGGGAGGGAACTACAATGAGCAGTTCTTC. Translating it yields CSARLAGGNYNEQFF. The gene calls are TRBV29-1 and TRBJ2-1; TRBD2 matches 14 bases. The germline CDR1 and CDR2 sequences are SQVTM and ANQGSEA. V lost 7 bases to trimming and J lost 3 bases; unmatched junction nucleotides: 5. This CDR3 contains 15 residues.

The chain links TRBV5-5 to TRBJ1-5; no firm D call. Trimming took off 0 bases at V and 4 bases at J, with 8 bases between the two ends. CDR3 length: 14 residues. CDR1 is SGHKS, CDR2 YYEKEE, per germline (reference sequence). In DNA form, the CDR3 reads TGTGCCAGCAGCTTGGGGCCCCAGAATCAGCCCCAGCATTTT. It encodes CASSLGPQNQPQHF.

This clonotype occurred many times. The CDR3 region is CAISDNRASNEKLFF. The CDR3 DNA reads as TGTGCCATCAGTGATAACAGGGCCTCTAATGAAAAACTGTTTTTT. The rearrangement joins TRBV10-3 to TRBJ1-4; possible D gene TRBD1, 6 bases. The CDR3 runs 15 residues. Germline lookup yields CDR1 ENHRY and CDR2 SYGVKD. V was clipped by 3 bases and J by 3 bases, with 11 bases between them.

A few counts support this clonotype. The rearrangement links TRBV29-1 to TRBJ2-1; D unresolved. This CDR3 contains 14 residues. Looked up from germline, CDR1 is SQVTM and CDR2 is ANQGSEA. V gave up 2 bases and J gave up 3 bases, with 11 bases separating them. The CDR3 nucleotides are TGCAGCGTTGAAAAAGCGCCGCGCTACAATGAGCAGTTCTTC. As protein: CSVEKAPRYNEQFF.

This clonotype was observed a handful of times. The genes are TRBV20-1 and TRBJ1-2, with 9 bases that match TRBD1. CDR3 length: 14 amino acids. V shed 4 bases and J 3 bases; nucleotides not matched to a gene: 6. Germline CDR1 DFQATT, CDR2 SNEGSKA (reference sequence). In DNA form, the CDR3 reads TGCAGTGCTACCAGACAGGGGGTGTACTATGGCTACACCTTC. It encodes CSATRQGVYYGYTF.

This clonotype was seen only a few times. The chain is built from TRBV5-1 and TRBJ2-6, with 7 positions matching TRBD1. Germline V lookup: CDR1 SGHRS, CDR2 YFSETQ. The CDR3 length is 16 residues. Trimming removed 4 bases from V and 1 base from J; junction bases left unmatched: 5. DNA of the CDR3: TGCGCCAGCAGCCATACAGGGGTGTCTGGGGCCAACGTCCTGACTTTC. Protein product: CASSHTGVSGANVLTF.

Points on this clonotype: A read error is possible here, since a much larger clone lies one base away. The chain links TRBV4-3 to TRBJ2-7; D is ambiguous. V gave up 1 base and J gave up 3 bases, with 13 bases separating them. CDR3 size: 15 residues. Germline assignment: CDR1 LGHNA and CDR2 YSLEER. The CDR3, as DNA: TGCGCCAGCAGCCAAGGGTGGACGGTCGGCTACGAGCAGTACTTC. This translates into CASSQGWTVGYEQYF.

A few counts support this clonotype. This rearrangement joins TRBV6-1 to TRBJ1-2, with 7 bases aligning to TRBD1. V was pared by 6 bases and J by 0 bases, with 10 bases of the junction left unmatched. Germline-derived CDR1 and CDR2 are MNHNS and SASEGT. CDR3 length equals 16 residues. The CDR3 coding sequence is TGTGCCAGCAGCCAAAGGACAGGCTCCTCTAACTATGGCTACACCTTC. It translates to CASSQRTGSSNYGYTF.

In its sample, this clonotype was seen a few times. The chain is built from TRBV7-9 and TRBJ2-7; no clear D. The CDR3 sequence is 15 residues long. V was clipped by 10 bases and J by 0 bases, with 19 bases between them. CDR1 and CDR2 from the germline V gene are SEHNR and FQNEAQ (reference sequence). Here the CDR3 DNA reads TGTGCCACCGCGCTCGGCCGTTCGAGCTCCTACGAGCAGTACTTC. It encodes CATALGRSSSYEQYF.